A selection of T cell receptor beta chains follows, all from one sample in a study of T cell clusters in autoimmune cytopenias. Following a re-call of the multiplex PCR reads, TCRdb has one entry per CDR3 protein and lacks DNA. Across about 4,300 distinct CDR3 sequences, the top ten clones capture around a fifth of the sample. The material sequenced was peripheral blood. The receptors here all came from a human donor with an autoimmune cytopenia or autoimmune hepatitis (not recorded which). CDR3s include the opening cysteine and the closing phenylalanine or tryptophan. Fields, in order: J gene, V gene, clone size, CDR3 protein. For some rows the clone size is stated as once, few or many, or as a class when expanded; others skip it.

>TRBJ2-3|TRBV24-1|-
CATSARLAGGQDTQYF
>TRBJ2-7|TRBV7-6|medium-sized
CASSALGQGADEQYF
>TRBJ1-5|TRBV24-1|-
CATSGPYEGNQPQHF
>TRBJ2-7|TRBV6-5|-
CASSDRLRDEQYF
>TRBJ2-3|TRBV24-1|-
CATSGRDTPRDTQYF
>TRBJ1-1|TRBV6-5|medium-sized
CASVTLGVGSFF
>TRBJ1-2|TRBV7-2|-
CASSLVRADYGYTF
>TRBJ2-3|TRBV20-1|-
CSAPLARLQYF
>TRBJ1-3|TRBV6-5|large
CASRSQGASGNTIYF
>TRBJ2-5|TRBV4-3|-
CASSQRGQGQETQYF
>TRBJ2-1|TRBV4-3|-
CASSQDLKSRLSSYNEQFF
>TRBJ2-7|TRBV15|-
CATSRGTSGVGEQYF
>TRBJ1-6|TRBV6-4|-
CASPGEGALHF
>TRBJ2-1|TRBV27|medium-sized
CASSWAGLAGGRNEQFF
>TRBJ1-6|TRBV28|-
CASSSQSGIRSPLHF
>TRBJ1-1|TRBV18|-
CASSPDLGTGNTEAFF
>TRBJ2-5|TRBV6-2/TRBV6-3|medium-sized
CASRTGFQETQYF
>TRBJ2-1|TRBV6-2/TRBV6-3|-
CASSGPREGPHIYNEQFF
>TRBJ2-7|TRBV2|-
CASSASYEQYF
>TRBJ2-7|TRBV27|medium-sized
CASSPEPPAYEQYF
>TRBJ1-1|TRBV11-1|-
CASSLDTGEAFF
>TRBJ1-2|TRBV27|medium-sized
CASSSHQGAGGYTF
>TRBJ2-1|TRBV5-1|-
CASSLTLRDSYNEQFF
>TRBJ1-6|TRBV14|medium-sized
CASSQVIGSDSPLHF
>TRBJ2-1|TRBV7-6|medium-sized
CASSPGGGQFF
>TRBJ1-2|TRBV20-1|-
CSARFQGGGYGYTF
>TRBJ2-6|TRBV13|medium-sized
CASSLAGANVLTF
>TRBJ1-5|TRBV6-2/TRBV6-3|medium-sized
CASSYPTGGTRSNQPQHF
>TRBJ2-7|TRBV27|medium-sized
CASVSGIPYEQYF
>TRBJ1-2|TRBV28|-
CASSFGQANYGYTF
>TRBJ1-1|TRBV27|medium-sized
CASSLQGNTEAFF
>TRBJ1-4|TRBV15|medium-sized
CATSRALGEKLFF
>TRBJ2-1|TRBV6-5|medium-sized
CASSKPRTGPFTNEQFF
>TRBJ2-7|TRBV27|medium-sized
CASSPTGLPYEQYF
>TRBJ2-5|TRBV6-6|-
CASSRQRQETQYF
>TRBJ1-2|TRBV6-1|medium-sized
CASRHGTGYGYTF